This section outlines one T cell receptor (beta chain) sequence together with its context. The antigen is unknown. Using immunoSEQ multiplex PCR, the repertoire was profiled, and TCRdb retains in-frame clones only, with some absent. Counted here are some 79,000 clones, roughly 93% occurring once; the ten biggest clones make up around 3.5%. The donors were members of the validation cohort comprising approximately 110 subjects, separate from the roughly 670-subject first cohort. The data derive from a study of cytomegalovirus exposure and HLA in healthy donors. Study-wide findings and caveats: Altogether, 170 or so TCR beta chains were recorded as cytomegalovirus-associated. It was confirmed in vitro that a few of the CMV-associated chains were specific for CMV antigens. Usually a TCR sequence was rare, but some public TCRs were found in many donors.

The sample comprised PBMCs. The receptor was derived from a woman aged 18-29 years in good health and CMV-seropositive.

Here the CDR3 reads CASSLTYSNQPQHF. For the CDR3, the DNA is TGTGCCAGCAGTTTAACATATAGCAATCAGCCCCAGCATTTT. J is TRBJ1-5 and V is TRBV28; D gene uncertain. Deletions cut 2 bases from V and 0 bases from J, with 5 bases between. CDR3 length equals 14 residues. Germline loops: CDR1 MDHEN, CDR2 SYDVKM.